This section outlines one TCR beta chain sequence together with its context. Its target is not known. TCRdb re-called the reads through MiXCR, storing one row per CDR3 protein. The table lists some 700,000 distinct CDR3 sequences, around 35% of them singletons. These data are taken from a study of T cell repertoires in cytomegalovirus infection. Study-wide background: Recently identified HLA-C-restricted CMV epitopes and well-studied HLA-B-restricted CMV epitopes were used by the study.

CDR1 SGHVS and CDR2 FNYEAQ come from the germline V gene. V shed 6 bases, J shed 5 bases, and the junction held 8 bases outside the gene matches. The CDR3 runs 15 residues. Study findings and constraints: There were carriers of CMV plus the relevant HLA, and cumulative public TCR beta family frequency identified them. There were HLA-C-restricted CMV-specific TCR beta clonotypes dominating the ex vivo response.

The receptor was derived from a human donor in good health (CMV status not recorded). Some clones in this sample may be carry-over from other donors' samples. V is TRBV7-6 and J is TRBJ2-1; 9 bases are a match to TRBD1. The sequencing here drew on cultured PBMCs, taken from culture after CMV antigen stimulation. The CDR3 sequence is CASRLQGAGNNEQFF. In DNA form, the CDR3 reads TGTGCCAGCAGACTACAGGGGGCGGGTAACAATGAGCAGTTCTTC.